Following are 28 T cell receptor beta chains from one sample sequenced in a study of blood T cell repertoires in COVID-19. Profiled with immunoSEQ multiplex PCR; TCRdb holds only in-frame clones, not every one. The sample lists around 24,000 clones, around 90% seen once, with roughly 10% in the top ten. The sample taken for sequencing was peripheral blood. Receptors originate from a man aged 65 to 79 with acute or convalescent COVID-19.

The CDR3 protein is CASTPGRRGGQETQYF. CDR3 nucleotide sequence: TGTGCCAGCACCCCGGGCCGGCGCGGGGGCCAAGAGACCCAGTACTTC. This chain uses TRBV6-2 or TRBV6-3 with TRBJ2-5, with 7 nucleotides matching TRBD2. The germline V gene has CDR1 MNHEY and CDR2 SVGEGT. The CDR3 contains 16 residues. The ends lost 7 bases at V and 1 base at J; junction bases unmatched: 12.

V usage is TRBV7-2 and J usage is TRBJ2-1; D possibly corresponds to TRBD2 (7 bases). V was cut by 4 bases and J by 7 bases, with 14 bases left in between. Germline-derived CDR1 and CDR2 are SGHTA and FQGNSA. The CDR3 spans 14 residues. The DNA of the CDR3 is TGTGCCAGCAGCTCAGGGGACTATTTTAATGAGCAGTTCTTC. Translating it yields CASSSGDYFNEQFF.

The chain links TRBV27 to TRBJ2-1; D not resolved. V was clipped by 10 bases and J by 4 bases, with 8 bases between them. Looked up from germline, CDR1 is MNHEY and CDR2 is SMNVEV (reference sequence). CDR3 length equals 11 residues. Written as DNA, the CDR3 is TGTGCCACCACTTCTTACAATGAGCAGTTCTTC. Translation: CATTSYNEQFF.

The DNA of the CDR3 is TGTGCCAGCACCCAGGGGCGTTACTATGGCTACACCTTC. Amino acid sequence: CASTQGRYYGYTF. The V and J genes are TRBV6-5 and TRBJ1-2; TRBD1 is a possible D gene (6 bases). The V gene lost 7 bases and the J gene lost 3 bases, with 12 bases spanning the gap. CDR1 MNHEY and CDR2 SVGAGI come from the germline V gene. The CDR3 extends over 13 amino acids.

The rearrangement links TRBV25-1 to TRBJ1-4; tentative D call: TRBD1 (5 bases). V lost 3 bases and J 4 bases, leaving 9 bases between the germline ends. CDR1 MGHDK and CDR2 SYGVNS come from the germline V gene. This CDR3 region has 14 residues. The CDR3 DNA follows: TGTGCCAGCAGTGAGCAGGGCCTTAATGAAAAACTGTTTTTT. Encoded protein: CASSEQGLNEKLFF.

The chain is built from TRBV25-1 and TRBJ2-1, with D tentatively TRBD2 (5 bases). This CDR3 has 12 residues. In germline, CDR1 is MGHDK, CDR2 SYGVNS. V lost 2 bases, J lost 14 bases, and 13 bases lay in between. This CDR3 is CASSEEGSRKFF. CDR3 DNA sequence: TGTGCCAGCAGTGAAGAAGGGAGTCGTAAGTTCTTC. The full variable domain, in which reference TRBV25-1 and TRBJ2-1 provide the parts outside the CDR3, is EADIYQTPRYLVIGTGKKITLECSQTMGHDKMYWYQQDPGMELHLIHYSYGVNSTEKGDLSSESTVSRIRTEHFPLTLESARPSHTSQYLCASSEEGSRKFFGPGTRLTVL.

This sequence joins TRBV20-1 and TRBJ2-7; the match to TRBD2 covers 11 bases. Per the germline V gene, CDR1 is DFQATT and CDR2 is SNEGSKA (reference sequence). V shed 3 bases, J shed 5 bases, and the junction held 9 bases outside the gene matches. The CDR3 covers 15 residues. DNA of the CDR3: TGCAGTGCTAGTGGCCCTCTAGCGGGAGGAAACGAGCAGTACTTC. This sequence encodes CSASGPLAGGNEQYF.

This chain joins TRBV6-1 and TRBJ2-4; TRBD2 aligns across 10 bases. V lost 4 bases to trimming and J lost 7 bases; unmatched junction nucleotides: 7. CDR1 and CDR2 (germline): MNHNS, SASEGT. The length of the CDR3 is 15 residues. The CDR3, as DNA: TGTGCCAGCAGTGCAGCGGGAGGGCCCGGCAACATTCAGTACTTC. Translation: CASSAAGGPGNIQYF.

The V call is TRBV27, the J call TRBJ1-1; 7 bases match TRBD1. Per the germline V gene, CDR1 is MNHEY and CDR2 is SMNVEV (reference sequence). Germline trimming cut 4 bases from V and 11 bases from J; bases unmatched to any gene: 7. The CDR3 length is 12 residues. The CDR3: CASSSETGLAFF. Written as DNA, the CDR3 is TGTGCCAGCAGTTCTGAGACAGGGTTGGCTTTCTTT.

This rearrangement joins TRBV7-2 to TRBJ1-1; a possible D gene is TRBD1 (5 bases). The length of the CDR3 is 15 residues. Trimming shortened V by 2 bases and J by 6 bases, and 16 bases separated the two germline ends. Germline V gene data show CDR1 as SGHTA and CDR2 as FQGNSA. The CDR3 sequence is CASSLMGQGFAEAFF. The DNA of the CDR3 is TGTGCCAGCAGCTTAATGGGGCAGGGTTTCGCTGAAGCTTTCTTT.

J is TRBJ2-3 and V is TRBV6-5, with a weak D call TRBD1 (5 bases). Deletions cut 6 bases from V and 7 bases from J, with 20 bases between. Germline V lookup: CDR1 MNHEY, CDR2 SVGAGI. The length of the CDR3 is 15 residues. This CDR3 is CASRPMTANYYTQYF. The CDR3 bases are TGTGCCAGCAGACCGATGACAGCGAACTATTATACGCAGTATTTT.

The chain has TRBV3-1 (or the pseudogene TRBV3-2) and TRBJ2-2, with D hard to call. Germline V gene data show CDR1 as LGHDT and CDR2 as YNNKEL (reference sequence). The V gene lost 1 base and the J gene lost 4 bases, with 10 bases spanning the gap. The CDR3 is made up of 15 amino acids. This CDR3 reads CASSQVKHITGELFF. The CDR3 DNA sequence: TGTGCCAGCAGCCAAGTTAAACATATCACCGGGGAGCTGTTTTTT.

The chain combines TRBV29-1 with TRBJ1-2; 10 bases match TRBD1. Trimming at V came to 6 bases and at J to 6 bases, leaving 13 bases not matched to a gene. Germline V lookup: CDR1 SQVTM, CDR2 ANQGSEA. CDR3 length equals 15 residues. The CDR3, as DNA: TGCAGCGTGGTACTTGGACAGGGGGATGTTAATGGCTACACCTTC. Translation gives CSVVLGQGDVNGYTF. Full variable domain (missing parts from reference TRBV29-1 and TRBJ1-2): SAVISQKPSRDICQRGTSLTIQCQVDSQVTMMFWYRQQPGQSLTLIATANQGSEATYESGFVIDKFPISRPNLTFSTLTVSNMSPEDSSIYLCSVVLGQGDVNGYTFGSGTRLTVV.

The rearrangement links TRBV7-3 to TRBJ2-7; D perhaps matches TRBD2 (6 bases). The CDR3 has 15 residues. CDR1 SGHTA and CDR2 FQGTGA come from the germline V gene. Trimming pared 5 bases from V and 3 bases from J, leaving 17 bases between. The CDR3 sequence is CASSPGASDFYEQYF. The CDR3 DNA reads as TGTGCCAGCAGCCCCGGGGCTAGCGACTTCTACGAGCAGTACTTC.

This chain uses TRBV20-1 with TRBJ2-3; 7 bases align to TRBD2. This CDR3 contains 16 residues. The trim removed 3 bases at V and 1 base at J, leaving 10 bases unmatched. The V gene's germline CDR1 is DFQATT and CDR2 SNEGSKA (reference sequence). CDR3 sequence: CSASSLQREGTDTQYF. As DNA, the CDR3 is TGCAGTGCTAGTTCCCTCCAGCGGGAAGGCACAGATACGCAGTATTTT.

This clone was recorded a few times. CDR3 bases: TGTGCCAGCAGTTCTTTTAGCGGAAGCACAGATACGCAGTATTTT. Translation gives CASSSFSGSTDTQYF. The chain uses TRBV27 and TRBJ2-3, with TRBD2 as a possible D gene (6 bases). The CDR3 runs to 15 residues. Trimming removed 4 bases at V and 0 bases at J, with 11 bases between. Germline assignment: CDR1 MNHEY and CDR2 SMNVEV (reference sequence).

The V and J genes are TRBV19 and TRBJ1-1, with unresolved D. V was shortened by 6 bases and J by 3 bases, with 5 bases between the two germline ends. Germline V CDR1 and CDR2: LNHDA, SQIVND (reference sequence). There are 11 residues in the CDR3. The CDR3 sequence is CASSPDTEAFF. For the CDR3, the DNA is TGTGCCAGTAGCCCAGACACTGAAGCTTTCTTT.

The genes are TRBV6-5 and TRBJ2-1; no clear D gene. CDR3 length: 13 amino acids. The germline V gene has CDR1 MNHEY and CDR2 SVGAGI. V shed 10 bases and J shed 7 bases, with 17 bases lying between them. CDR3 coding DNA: TGTGCCACAAACGACCGGGTAATTAATGAGCAGTTCTTC. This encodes CATNDRVINEQFF.

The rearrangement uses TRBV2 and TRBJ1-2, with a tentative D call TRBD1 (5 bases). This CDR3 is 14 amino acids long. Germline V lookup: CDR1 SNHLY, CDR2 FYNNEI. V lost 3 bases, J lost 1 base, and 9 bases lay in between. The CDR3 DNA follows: TGTGCCAGCAGTGACAGGGTGGGTAACTATGGCTACACCTTC. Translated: CASSDRVGNYGYTF. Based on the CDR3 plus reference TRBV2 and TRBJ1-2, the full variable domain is EPEVTQTPSHQVTQMGQEVILRCVPISNHLYFYWYRQILGQKVEFLVSFYNNEISEKSEIFDDQFSVERPDGSNFTLKIRSTKLEDSAMYFCASSDRVGNYGYTFGSGTRLTVV.

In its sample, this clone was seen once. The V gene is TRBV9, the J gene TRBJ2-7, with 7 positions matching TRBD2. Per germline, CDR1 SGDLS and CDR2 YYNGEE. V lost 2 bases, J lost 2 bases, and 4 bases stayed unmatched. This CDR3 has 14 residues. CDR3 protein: CASSVASGTYEQYF. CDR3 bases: TGTGCCAGCAGCGTGGCTAGCGGTACCTACGAGCAGTACTTC.

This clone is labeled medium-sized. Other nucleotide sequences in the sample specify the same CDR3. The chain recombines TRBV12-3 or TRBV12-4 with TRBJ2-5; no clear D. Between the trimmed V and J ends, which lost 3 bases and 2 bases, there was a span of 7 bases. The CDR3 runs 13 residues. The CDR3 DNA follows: TGTGCCAGCAGTTTCGGGTTACAAGAGACCCAGTACTTC. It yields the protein CASSFGLQETQYF.

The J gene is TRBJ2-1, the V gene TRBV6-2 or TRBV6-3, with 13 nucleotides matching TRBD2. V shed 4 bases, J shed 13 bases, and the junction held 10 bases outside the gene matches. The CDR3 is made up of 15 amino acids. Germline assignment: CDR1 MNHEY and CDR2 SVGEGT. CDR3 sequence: CASSLRTSGRIQQFF. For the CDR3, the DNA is TGTGCCAGCAGTTTAAGGACTAGCGGGAGAATTCAACAGTTCTTC.

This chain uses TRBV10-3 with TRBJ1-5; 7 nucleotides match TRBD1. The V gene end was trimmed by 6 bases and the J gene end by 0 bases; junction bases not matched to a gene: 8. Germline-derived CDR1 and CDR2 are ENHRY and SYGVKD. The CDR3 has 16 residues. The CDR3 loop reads CAISQSDRLSNQPQHF. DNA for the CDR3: TGTGCCATCAGCCAATCGGACAGGCTTAGCAATCAGCCCCAGCATTTT.

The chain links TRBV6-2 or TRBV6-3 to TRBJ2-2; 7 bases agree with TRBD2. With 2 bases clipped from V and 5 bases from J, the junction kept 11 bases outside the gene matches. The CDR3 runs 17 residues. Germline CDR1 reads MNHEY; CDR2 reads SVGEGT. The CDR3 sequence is CASSYQAGRPITGELFF. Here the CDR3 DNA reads TGTGCCAGCAGTTACCAAGCGGGACGGCCGATAACCGGGGAGCTGTTTTTT.

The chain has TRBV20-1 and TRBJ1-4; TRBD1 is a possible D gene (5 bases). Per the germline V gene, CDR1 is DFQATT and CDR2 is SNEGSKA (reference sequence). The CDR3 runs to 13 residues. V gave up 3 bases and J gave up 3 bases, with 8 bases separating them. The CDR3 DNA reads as TGCAGTGCTAGTCCGGGGGCTAATGAAAAACTGTTTTTT. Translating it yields CSASPGANEKLFF.

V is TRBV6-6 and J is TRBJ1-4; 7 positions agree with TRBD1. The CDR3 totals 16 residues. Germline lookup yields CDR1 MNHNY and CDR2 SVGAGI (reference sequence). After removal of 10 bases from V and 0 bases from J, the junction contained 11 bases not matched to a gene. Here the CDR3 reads CATYDTGAPTNEKLFF. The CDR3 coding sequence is TGTGCCACCTACGACACAGGGGCCCCAACTAATGAAAAACTGTTTTTT.

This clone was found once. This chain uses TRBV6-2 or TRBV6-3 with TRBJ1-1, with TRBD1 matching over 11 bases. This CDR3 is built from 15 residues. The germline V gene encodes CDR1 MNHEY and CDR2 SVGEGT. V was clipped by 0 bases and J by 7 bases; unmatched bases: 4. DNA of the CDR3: TGTGCCAGCAGTTACTCGGGACAGGGGGACCTTGAAGCTTTCTTT. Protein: CASSYSGQGDLEAFF.

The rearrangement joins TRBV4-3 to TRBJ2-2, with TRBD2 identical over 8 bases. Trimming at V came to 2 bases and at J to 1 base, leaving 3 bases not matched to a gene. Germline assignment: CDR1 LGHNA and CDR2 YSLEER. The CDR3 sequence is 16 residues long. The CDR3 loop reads CASSQLTSGNTGELFF. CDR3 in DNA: TGCGCCAGCAGCCAACTCACTAGCGGGAACACCGGGGAGCTGTTTTTT.